The TCR beta chain described here comes from a study of PD-L1 blockade in urothelial cancer. About the study: Analysis of blood occurred 3 weeks (second dose) and 6 weeks after treatment start.

The method was immunoSEQ multiplex PCR; TCRdb's version includes in-frame clones alone and lacks a portion of them. The table lists 55,000 or so clones, about 87% of them singletons. V was trimmed by 0 bases and J by 6 bases, leaving 15 bases between them. Per the germline V gene, CDR1 is LGHNA and CDR2 is YNFKEQ. The CDR3 has 15 residues. The number of samples from each patient was between 1 and 8, taken pretreatment and on-treatment. The chain carries TRBV4-2 and TRBJ2-7; TRBD2 might be the D (6 bases). The receptor was isolated from a man between 40 and 49 years old with urothelial cancer. The sequenced sample was PBMCs, obtained around atezolizumab (anti-PD-L1) treatment. The CDR3, as DNA: TGTGCCAGCAGCCAAGATAAGGGCCTAGCGTTCGAGCAGTACTTC. This codes for CASSQDKGLAFEQYF.